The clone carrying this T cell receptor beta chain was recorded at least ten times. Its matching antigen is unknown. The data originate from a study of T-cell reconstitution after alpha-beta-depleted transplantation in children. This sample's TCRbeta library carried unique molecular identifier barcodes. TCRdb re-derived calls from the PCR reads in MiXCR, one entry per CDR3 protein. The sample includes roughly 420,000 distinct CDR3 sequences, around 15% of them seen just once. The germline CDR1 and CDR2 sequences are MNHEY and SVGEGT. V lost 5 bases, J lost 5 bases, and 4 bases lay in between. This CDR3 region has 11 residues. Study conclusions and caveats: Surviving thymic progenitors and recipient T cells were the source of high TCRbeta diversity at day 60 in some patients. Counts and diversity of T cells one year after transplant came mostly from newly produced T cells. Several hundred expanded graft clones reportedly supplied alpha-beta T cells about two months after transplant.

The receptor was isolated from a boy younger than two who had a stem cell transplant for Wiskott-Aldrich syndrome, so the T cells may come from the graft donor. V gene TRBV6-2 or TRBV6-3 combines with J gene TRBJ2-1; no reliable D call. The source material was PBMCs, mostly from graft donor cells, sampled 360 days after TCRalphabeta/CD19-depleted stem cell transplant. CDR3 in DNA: TGTGCCAGCAGTCACCACAATGAGCAGTTCTTC. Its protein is CASSHHNEQFF.